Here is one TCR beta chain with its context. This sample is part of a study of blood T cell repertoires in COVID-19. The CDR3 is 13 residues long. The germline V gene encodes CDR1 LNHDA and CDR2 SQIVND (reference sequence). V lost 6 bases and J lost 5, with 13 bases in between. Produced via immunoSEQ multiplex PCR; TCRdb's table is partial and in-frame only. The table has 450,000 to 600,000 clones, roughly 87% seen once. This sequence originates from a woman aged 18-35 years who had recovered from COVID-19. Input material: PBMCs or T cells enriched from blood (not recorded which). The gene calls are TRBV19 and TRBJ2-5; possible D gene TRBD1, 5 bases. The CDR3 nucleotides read TGTGCCAGTAGGGCCACAGGAACGGAGACCCAGTACTTC. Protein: CASRATGTETQYF.